The present entry profiles one T cell receptor beta chain with its context. No cognate antigen has been identified for it. No per-base quality is available; no much larger clone lies one base away. The CDR3 measures 16 amino acids from cysteine to phenylalanine. Left in the record is the CDR3 DNA by itself, 48 bases read in frame from the first base. Per the germline V gene (reference sequence), LNHDA is the CDR1 and SQIVND is the CDR2. The germline V and J ends show losses of 10 bases and 2 bases respectively, and no gene match explains 10 bases of the junction. Receptors were amplified or captured by the immunoSEQ multiplex PCR assay. TCRdb took this table from immuneACCESS and kept in-frame rearrangements with V and J called. Such tables lack part of the clones; where checked against another copy, unresolved V genes explain under half of the gap, and the rest is unexplained. Recorded for this sample are 550,000 to 800,000 clones; approximately 85% of them occurred a single time. The ten largest clonotypes hold roughly 0.01% of the sample.

The data were obtained in a study of shared T cell receptors in the human thymus (dated by TCRdb to 2020 to 2022). About the full investigation: The study investigated the way shared, self-reactive T-cell receptor alpha chains are produced in the human thymus.

These same records also appear under a second study, on human thymus T cells. From that second study: Donors were immunologically healthy infants undergoing open corrective cardiac surgery for congenital heart defects in Finland. Thymus tissue was obtained as surgical resects removed during corrective cardiac surgery. Biased V and J gene segment usage appeared to be present in both thymic and peripheral blood repertoires. According to the related research, thymic TCR repertoires were highly overlapping among unrelated individuals. The study used roughly 8 infant thymus samples plus four related peripheral blood samples to characterize TCR alpha and beta repertoires. Donor ages ranging from roughly 7 to 250 days were recorded, and over 5 male and a couple of female infants were included in the cohort. After being mechanically released from the tissue, thymocytes were kept at -70 degrees C in pellets of roughly 9.5-32 million cells. A QIAsymphony instrument was used to extract genomic DNA from the frozen cell pellets. Using the immunoSEQ multiplex PCR assay, the TCRB and TCRAD loci were amplified from a standardized quantity of quality-controlled genomic DNA. The amplicons spanned the V(D)J region and were long enough to cover the CDR3 and allow V and J genes to be identified. Amplicon sequencing was performed on an Illumina platform through the commercial immunoSEQ service. Corrections for primer bias and sequencing errors followed previously described methods, while TCRAD and TCRB definitions were based on the IMGT database. The repertoires were analysed using immunoSEQ Analyzer 3.0 and VDJTools for basic statistics, V/J segment usage, diversity estimates, rarefaction and pairwise overlap. Diversity was estimated with Chao1, ChaoE, Efron-Thisted, Shannon and inverse Simpson indices, and also on datasets down-sampled to the smallest sample. Repertoire overlap was assessed by strict matching of CDR3 nucleotide sequence, V gene and J gene, and clustering was done by Jaccard-based multidimensional scaling. On average, thymus samples gave 750,000 to 1,000,000 unique TCRB clonotypes, whereas blood samples gave about 92,000.

Sequenced input: thymocytes. The chain employs TRBV19 and TRBJ2-2; a stretch of 10 junction bases matches TRBD1. The TCR was taken from a girl under three years old with a congenital heart defect. Donor details come from another sample of the same person, matched by shared clones. This receptor has the CDR3 CAMGWGQGNNTGELFF. In nucleotide form, the sequence is TGTGCCATGGGATGGGGACAGGGGAACAACACCGGGGAGCTGTTTTTT.